The 7 T cell receptor beta chains listed next were all sequenced from one sample in a study of T cell responses to AZD1222 COVID-19 vaccine. Here immunoSEQ multiplex PCR was the method, and the copy in TCRdb shows in-frame clones only, minus some. Among over 95,000 clones, about 91% were seen once, and the ten largest hold 6.5%. This sample comprised peripheral blood, obtained 28 days after the second AZD1222 dose. The receptors stem from an adult who received the AZD1222 COVID-19 vaccine.

This clone was seen only once. This chain joins TRBV5-1 and TRBJ2-1, with TRBD1 as a possible D gene (5 bases). V gave up 3 bases and J gave up 2 bases, with 9 bases separating them. This CDR3 contains 14 residues. Per germline, CDR1 SGHRS and CDR2 YFSETQ. DNA for the CDR3: TGCGCCAGCAGCTCGGACACCACCTACAATGAGCAGTTCTTC. This sequence encodes CASSSDTTYNEQFF.

The chain carries TRBV25-1 and TRBJ2-5; TRBD1 agrees at 10 bases. The germline V gene has CDR1 MGHDK and CDR2 SYGVNS. The V and J ends lost 4 bases and 3 bases, in that order; junction bases with no gene match: 11. This CDR3 is 17 amino acids long. The CDR3 DNA follows: TGTGCCAGCAGTGTTAACCCCGGGACAGGGGCCAAAGAGACCCAGTACTTC. This sequence encodes CASSVNPGTGAKETQYF.

The gene calls are TRBV5-4 and TRBJ2-7, with TRBD2 as a possible D gene (6 bases). Germline values: CDR1 SGHNT, CDR2 YYREEE (reference sequence). The length of the CDR3 is 16 residues. V gave up 0 bases and J gave up 3 bases, with 16 bases separating them. This CDR3 reads CASSLGASHGSYEQYF. The CDR3 bases are TGTGCCAGCAGCTTGGGGGCAAGCCACGGGAGCTACGAGCAGTACTTC.

V gene TRBV28 combines with J gene TRBJ2-7; 7 nucleotides align to TRBD1. Germline trimming cut 5 bases from V and 4 bases from J; bases unmatched to any gene: 14. The germline V gene has CDR1 MDHEN and CDR2 SYDVKM. This CDR3 is built from 16 residues. CDR3 loop: CASSAVSTGVVYEQYF. The DNA of the CDR3 is TGTGCCAGCAGTGCCGTATCAACAGGGGTAGTGTACGAGCAGTACTTC.

CDR3 nucleotides: TGTGCCAGCAGCTTAGAATCCAGCGGGCAGCACAATCAGCCCCAGCATTTT. Translated: CASSLESSGQHNQPQHF. This chain joins TRBV7-9 and TRBJ1-5, with D unclear. Germline CDR1 and CDR2: SEHNR and FQNEAQ (reference sequence). Trimming pared 1 base from V and 3 bases from J, leaving 16 bases between. CDR3 length: 17 residues.

The rearrangement uses TRBV6-2 or TRBV6-3 and TRBJ1-5, with D possibly matching TRBD1 (5 bases). V was cut by 5 bases and J by 0 bases, with 8 bases left in between. Per the germline V gene, CDR1 is MNHEY and CDR2 is SVGEGT. CDR3 size: 14 residues. CDR3 residues: CASSTGLSNQPQHF. The DNA of the CDR3 is TGTGCCAGCAGTACAGGTCTTAGCAATCAGCCCCAGCATTTT.

V usage is TRBV24-1 and J usage is TRBJ2-2; 12 bases are a match to TRBD1. The CDR3 sequence is 17 residues long. V lost 4 bases to trimming and J lost 7 bases; unmatched junction nucleotides: 9. Germline V lookup: CDR1 KGHDR, CDR2 SFDVKD. This CDR3 reads CATSDSSGTGGLGELFF. CDR3 nucleotide sequence: TGTGCCACCAGTGACTCGTCCGGGACAGGGGGCCTCGGGGAGCTGTTTTTT.